This is a list of T cell receptor beta chains from one sample in a study of T cell repertoires in cytomegalovirus infection. TCRdb recomputed calls from the reads with MiXCR, one row per CDR3 protein. The sample includes roughly 100,000 distinct CDR3 sequences, approximately 15% of them seen just once. The source material was PBMCs. These receptors were taken from a human donor in good health (CMV status not recorded). Some clones in this sample may be carry-over from other donors' samples. Both conserved end residues are trimmed from each CDR3. The D gene is left open where the match is weak. A row's size may be missing; if present it is once, few, many or a size class.

few,TRBD1,TRBJ2-7,TRBV29-1,SGVTGGVSYEQY
many,.,TRBJ1-2,TRBV7-3,ASSLVGYGYT
many,TRBD1,TRBJ1-6,TRBV7-2,ASSPLDREHSPLH
few,.,TRBJ1-5,TRBV29-1,SALYSNQPQH
few,.,TRBJ2-1,TRBV28,ASSLMRASSYNEQF
few,.,TRBJ1-1,TRBV29-1,SVLKGLTSYTEAF
few,.,TRBJ2-4,TRBV30,AWNRDKNIQY
few,TRBD1,TRBJ2-5,TRBV7-9,ASSLFRDSQETQY
.,.,TRBJ1-2,TRBV20-1,SARERRGWGYT
many,.,TRBJ1-1,TRBV6-2/TRBV6-3,ASSLRQTEAF
few,TRBD1,TRBJ1-6,TRBV12-3/TRBV12-4,ASSGFGTGNSPLH
.,.,TRBJ1-1,TRBV2,ASSAISSPNTEAF
few,TRBD2,TRBJ2-5,TRBV5-6,ASSLAVAGSGETQY
.,TRBD1,TRBJ1-1,TRBV24-1,ATSETGTGAEAF
few,.,TRBJ2-7,TRBV5-6,ASSLYSLRYEQY
many,TRBD1,TRBJ1-6,TRBV7-8,ASSPTGTLYNSPLH
few,TRBD1,TRBJ1-5,TRBV18,ASSLGQVNQPQH
many,TRBD1,TRBJ1-2,TRBV7-8,ASSLAGTGNYGYT
many,TRBD2,TRBJ2-1,TRBV7-6,ASSLSGGPYNEQF
many,.,TRBJ2-3,TRBV28,ASSLPGEVQY
.,TRBD2,TRBJ2-1,TRBV6-4,ASSRSSGDSGEQF
many,TRBD2,TRBJ2-3,TRBV7-2,ASSLVLAGGPNTQY
few,.,TRBJ1-2,TRBV28,ASSTWTDDNT
few,TRBD2,TRBJ2-2,TRBV4-2,ASSQYSGGDPGELF
.,.,TRBJ1-4,TRBV3-1,ASTLWVGTGTEGATNEKLF
.,.,TRBJ1-4,TRBV11-2,ASSLGRGTDEKLF
many,TRBD2,TRBJ2-1,TRBV7-2,ASSLLAGGPLSYNEQF
.,TRBD1,TRBJ1-2,TRBV7-9,ASSLGTGWGYT
.,.,TRBJ2-1,TRBV11-2,ASSPLVSGSEQF
many,TRBD2,TRBJ2-7,TRBV7-9,ASSPQIGLAGGAYEQY
many,TRBD2,TRBJ2-1,TRBV7-2,ASSSLAGGTYNEQF
few,.,TRBJ2-5,TRBV20-1,SAGQAEETQY
many,.,TRBJ1-6,TRBV7-9,ASSPRQGGSPLH
many,.,TRBJ1-2,TRBV11-2,ASSLGDVRGYT
.,.,TRBJ1-2,TRBV20-1,SARDLTGVGYGYT
many,.,TRBJ1-1,TRBV7-8,ASSLQGGGGTEAF
.,TRBD2,TRBJ2-5,TRBV5-1,ASSYGTSGEETQY
many,TRBD1,TRBJ2-5,TRBV12-3/TRBV12-4,ASRPGTGAPETQY
few,.,TRBJ2-2,TRBV6-4,ASSDGEVGELF
few,.,TRBJ1-1,TRBV18,ASSRSDNRNTEAF
few,TRBD1,TRBJ2-7,TRBV6-6,ASRGTGEAYEQY
.,.,TRBJ1-6,TRBV28,ASSSGPGVSPLH
.,.,TRBJ2-7,TRBV15,ATSKGGLGPYEQY
many,.,TRBJ2-7,TRBV7-3,ASSLTGGLFHEQY
many,.,TRBJ1-1,TRBV2,ASSGVGFTGTEAF
many,.,TRBJ2-5,TRBV7-2,ASSKGGLGETQY
.,TRBD1,TRBJ2-7,TRBV27,ASSPRTGMSCEQY
.,.,TRBJ2-3,TRBV4-1,ASSQDQGPWTDTQY
once,.,TRBJ1-1,TRBV4-2,ASNPFSGTNEAF
.,TRBD2,TRBJ2-2,TRBV3-1,ASSQGAGSGELF
many,.,TRBJ1-4,TRBV7-2,ASSLDTGRKLF
.,.,TRBJ2-1,TRBV28,ASREAGTYNEQF
few,.,TRBJ2-5,TRBV6-2/TRBV6-3,ASGREETQY